The clone carrying this T cell receptor (beta chain) came up once. Its antigen is not identified. The CDR3 is 15 amino acids. After removal of 3 bases from V and 1 base from J, the junction contained 0 bases not matched to a gene. Germline V gives CDR1 ENHRY, CDR2 SYGVKD. This specimen comes from a study of Ad26.COV2.S vaccination and SARS-CoV-2 variants. Treatment specified: roughly 19 received Ad26.COV2.S at low or high dose, single or two shots; roughly five received placebo; per-sample allocation not given. After the first vaccine or placebo injection, samples were drawn on day 63. The assay was immunoSEQ multiplex PCR, and TCRdb's table has in-frame clones only and misses some. The sample holds roughly 460,000 clones, 89% seen once. Regarding the study as a whole: It is possible that the TCR breadth and depth analyses underestimated the total T cell responses.

The V call is TRBV10-3, the J call TRBJ2-1; 10 positions match TRBD2. The receptor was isolated from a person between 18 and 60 years old who received the Ad26.COV2.S COVID-19 vaccine or a placebo. Sequenced material: peripheral blood, taken in a trial of Ad26.COV2.S vaccine versus placebo. CDR3 loop: CAISELAGSYNEQFF. Here the CDR3 DNA reads TGTGCCATCAGTGAACTAGCGGGATCCTACAATGAGCAGTTCTTC.